This is a list of T cell receptor beta chains from one sample in a study of cytomegalovirus exposure and HLA in healthy donors. Profiled with immunoSEQ multiplex PCR; TCRdb holds only in-frame clones, not every one. This table holds 150,000 or so clones, around 79% found once. Sequenced: PBMCs. These receptors all stem from a woman in her forties in good health and CMV-seropositive. The conserved cysteine and the conserved F or W are not part of the CDR3 here. Not every row has a clone size; where given, it reads once, few, many or a size class.

V,size,CDR3
TRBV28,.,ASSLWTAGVSDTQY
TRBV7-3,.,ASRCSQGEYEQY
TRBV10-3,.,AISDPGGEQF
TRBV7-9,.,AIDRGFFYEQY
TRBV6-1,.,ASSEARGRNTEAF
TRBV28,.,ASSLGGTGSEKLF
TRBV28,few,ASSSTSALITDTQY
TRBV9,once,ASSARGGGGGEQY
TRBV2,.,ASKEASGSNEKLF
TRBV5-1,.,ASNPSGGAGETQY
TRBV10-1,.,ASSRTGTDTDTQY
TRBV13,.,ASSFTDRGEQY
TRBV7-9,.,ASSASADTQY
TRBV7-3,.,ASSSSSGGNTGELF
TRBV18,.,ASSLQTGGVTEAF
TRBV13,once,ASSLGRGGYGYT
TRBV7-7,.,ASSSGFNQPQH
TRBV5-6,.,ASSLGAGGSGYT
TRBV19,.,GGDRGQNTEAF
TRBV7-9,.,ASSETDRTEAF
TRBV5-1,.,ASSRDMNEKLF
TRBV7-9,.,ASSQSLSGGAYNEQF
TRBV28,.,ASSLSPVRTDTQY
TRBV28,.,ASRGGLAGNYEQY
TRBV9,.,ASSGQTGFNTEAF
TRBV9,.,ASSVTGTADEKLF
TRBV29-1,.,SVGTGHNGYT
TRBV2,.,ASSVLAGGNNEQF
TRBV9,.,ASSVQGLAGRETQY
TRBV10-3,.,AISEPGNQPQH
TRBV30,.,AWSPQNSPLH
TRBV6-5,.,ASSYSAGDGYT
TRBV5-1,.,ASSSSAGELF
TRBV9,.,ASSASSGGITDTQY
TRBV5-1,.,ASSLEGQYNEQF
TRBV10-3,.,AISESEGASGNTIY
TRBV7-4,.,ANNYRGGAFSNQPQH
TRBV13,.,ASSFTGVETQY
TRBV6-4,.,ASSGLKRDFSYEQY
TRBV12-5,.,ASGLLAGSTDTQY
TRBV6-1,.,AVGVGTGHNEQF
TRBV5-1,.,ASSLVTGREYEQY
TRBV6-6,.,ASRPGGADNEQF
TRBV4-1,.,ASSQEGQGSYEQY
TRBV5-1,.,ASNSGTGLEKLF
TRBV5-6,.,ASSLVEGAAGNTIY
TRBV5-1,.,ASSIQRGGPQTQY
TRBV6-5,.,ATTAGLSYEQY
TRBV2,once,ASSPLRGYT
TRBV5-6,.,ASSGTGGKAF
TRBV7-6,.,AGSPRGTTEAF
TRBV30,.,AWTRGYGANVLT